This TCR beta chain was captured by sequencing in a study of cytomegalovirus exposure and HLA in healthy donors. General study results and limits: The study labeled about 160 TCR beta chains cytomegalovirus-associated. The classifier reportedly diagnosed cytomegalovirus status with high specificity and sensitivity.

As for this clone: The antigen remains unidentified.

V was clipped by 2 bases and J by 1 base; unmatched bases: 0. Germline V gene lookup returns CDR1 MNHNS and CDR2 SASEGT. This CDR3 contains 14 residues. It was with 60 Vbeta and 13 Jbeta primers that the PCR ran. The assay was immunoSEQ multiplex PCR, and TCRdb's table has in-frame clones only and misses some. The sample has more than 100,000 clones, 75% to 85% seen once. The specimen sequenced was PBMCs. The TCR was taken from a woman aged 40-49 years in good health and CMV-seronegative. The V gene is TRBV6-1, the J gene TRBJ2-3, with 7 nucleotides matching TRBD2. DNA for the CDR3: TGTGCCAGCAGTGAACTAGCGGGCACAGATACGCAGTATTTT. It yields the protein CASSELAGTDTQYF.